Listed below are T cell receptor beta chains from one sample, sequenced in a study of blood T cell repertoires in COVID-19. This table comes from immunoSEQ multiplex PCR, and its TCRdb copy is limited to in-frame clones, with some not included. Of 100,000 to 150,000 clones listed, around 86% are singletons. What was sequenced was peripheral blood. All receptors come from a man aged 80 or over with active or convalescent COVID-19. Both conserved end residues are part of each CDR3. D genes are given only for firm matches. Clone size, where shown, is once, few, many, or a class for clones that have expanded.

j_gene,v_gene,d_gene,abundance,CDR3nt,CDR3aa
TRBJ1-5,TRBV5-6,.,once,TGTGCCAGCAGCACTCAACGGGGTTCTCGCAATCAGCCCCAGCATTTT,CASSTQRGSRNQPQHF
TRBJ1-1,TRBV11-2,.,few,TGTGCCAGCAGCTTCCAGGGGAACACTGAAGCTTTCTTT,CASSFQGNTEAFF
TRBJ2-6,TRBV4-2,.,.,TGTGCCAGCAGCCAAGTTACCCGCGGGGGGGCCAACGTCCTGACTTTC,CASSQVTRGGANVLTF
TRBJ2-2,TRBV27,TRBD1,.,TGTGCCAGCAGTTTAAGGACAGGGGGCTTAATACGGGACACCGGGGAGCTGTTTTTT,CASSLRTGGLIRDTGELFF
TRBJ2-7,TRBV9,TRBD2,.,TGTGCCAGCAGCAAAAGCGGGGGTGAGCAGTACTTC,CASSKSGGEQYF
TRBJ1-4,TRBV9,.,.,TGTGCCAGCAGCGAAAAACCGGGTCCTAATGAAAAACTGTTTTTT,CASSEKPGPNEKLFF
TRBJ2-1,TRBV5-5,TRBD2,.,TGTGCCAGCAGCTTACCGGACCGGGGGGTCAATGAGCAGTTCTTC,CASSLPDRGVNEQFF
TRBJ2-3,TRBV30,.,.,TGTGCCTGGAGTGTAATACGGGGAGCCACAGATACGCAGTATTTT,CAWSVIRGATDTQYF
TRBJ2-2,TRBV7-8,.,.,TGTGCCAGCAGCCCTAGGACAGTCCTGACCGGGGAGCTGTTTTTT,CASSPRTVLTGELFF
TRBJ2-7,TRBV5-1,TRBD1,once,TGCGCCAGCAGCACGGGACAGGGGGTCTACGAGCAGTACTTC,CASSTGQGVYEQYF
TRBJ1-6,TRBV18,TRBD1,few,TGTGCCAGCTCACCAGACAGGGGTAATTCACCCCTCCACTTT,CASSPDRGNSPLHF
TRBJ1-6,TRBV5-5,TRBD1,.,TGTGCCAGCAGCTCAGGCGGGACAGGGAGTAATTCACCCCTCCACTTT,CASSSGGTGSNSPLHF
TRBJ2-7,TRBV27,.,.,TGTGCCAGCAGCCATAGAGTACGGGTCCCCTACGAGCAGTACTTC,CASSHRVRVPYEQYF
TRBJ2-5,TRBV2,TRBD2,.,TGTGCCAGCAGCGTTACTAGCGGGAGCGGAGAGACCCAGTACTTC,CASSVTSGSGETQYF
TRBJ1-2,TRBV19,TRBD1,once,TGTGCCAGTAGTACCCGGACAAGGGGGCGACTGGACTATGGCTACACCTTC,CASSTRTRGRLDYGYTF
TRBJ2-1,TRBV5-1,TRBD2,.,TGCGCCAGCAGCCCCGGTAGCGGGAGGGCCTACAATGAGCAGTTCTTC,CASSPGSGRAYNEQFF
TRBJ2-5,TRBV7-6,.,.,TGTGCCAGCAGCTTGCGCCCGGGAGCTAAGTGGGAGACCCAGTACTTC,CASSLRPGAKWETQYF
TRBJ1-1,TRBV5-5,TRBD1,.,TGTGCCAGCAGCGTTATGACAGGGGGCGCGACTGAAGCTTTCTTT,CASSVMTGGATEAFF
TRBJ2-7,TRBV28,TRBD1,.,TGTGCCAGCAGACAAATGACAGGGGCTCTGGGTGAGCAGTACTTC,CASRQMTGALGEQYF
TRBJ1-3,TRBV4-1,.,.,TGCGCCAGCAGCCAAGCATGGAGCCTCTCTGGAAACACCATATATTTT,CASSQAWSLSGNTIYF
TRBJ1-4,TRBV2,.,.,TGTGCCAGCAGGTTCGACGTTGCCCGAGGGAAAAAACTGTTTTTT,CASRFDVARGKKLFF
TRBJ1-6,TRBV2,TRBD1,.,TGTGCCAGCATTCGAGGACAGGGGGCCCGTTCACCCCTCCACTTT,CASIRGQGARSPLHF
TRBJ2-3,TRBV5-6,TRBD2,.,TGTGCCAGCAGACTAGCGGGATCGGATACGCAGTATTTT,CASRLAGSDTQYF
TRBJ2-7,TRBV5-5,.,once,TGTGCCAGCAGCTTGGACAGCTCTTTCTACGAGCAGTACTTC,CASSLDSSFYEQYF
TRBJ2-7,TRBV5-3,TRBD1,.,TGTGCCAGAAGCGGGTTTATAGAACAGGGGGCCTACGAGCAGTACTTC,CARSGFIEQGAYEQYF
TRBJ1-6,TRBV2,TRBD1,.,TGTGCCAGCAGTGCCGACAGGGTTCTCGGTTCACCCCTCCACTTT,CASSADRVLGSPLHF
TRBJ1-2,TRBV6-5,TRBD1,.,TGTGCCAGCAGAGCAGACAGGGTTGATGGCTACACCTTC,CASRADRVDGYTF
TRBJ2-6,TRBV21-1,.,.,TGTGCCAGCAGCAAAGGGACTAGCGGAGCCTCTGGGGCCAACGTCCTGACTTTC,CASSKGTSGASGANVLTF
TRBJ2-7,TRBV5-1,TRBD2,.,TGCGCCAGCAATGGGGGGGGTCGAGAGCAGTACTTC,CASNGGGREQYF
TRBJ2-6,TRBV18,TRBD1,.,TGTGCCAGCTCACTCAGGACAGGGCTCTCTGGGGCCAACGTCCTGACTTTC,CASSLRTGLSGANVLTF
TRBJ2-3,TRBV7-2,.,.,TGTGCCAGCAGCTGGCGACTGTCAGATACGCAGTATTTT,CASSWRLSDTQYF
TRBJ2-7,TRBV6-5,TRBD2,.,TGTGCCACAAAGGAGGGGGCTAGCGGGGGGCCCGAGCAGTACTTC,CATKEGASGGPEQYF
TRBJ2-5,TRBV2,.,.,TGTGCCAGCAAGAATCGGCGGGACCAAGAGACCCAGTACTTC,CASKNRRDQETQYF
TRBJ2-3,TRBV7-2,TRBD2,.,TGTGCCAGCAGCCGGTCCCTAGCGGGGGTGTCAGATACGCAGTATTTT,CASSRSLAGVSDTQYF
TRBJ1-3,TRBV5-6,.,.,TGTGCCAGCAGCTTGGAACCGGGGGACACCATATATTTT,CASSLEPGDTIYF
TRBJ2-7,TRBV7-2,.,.,TGTGCCAGCAGCTTAGTAGGGGGGGGCCTCTCCTACGAGCAGTACTTC,CASSLVGGGLSYEQYF
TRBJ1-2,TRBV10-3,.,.,TGTGCCATCAGTCTTTCAGGGGCTGACTATGGCTACACCTTC,CAISLSGADYGYTF
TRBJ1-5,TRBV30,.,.,TGTGCCTGGAGAAATGGTAATGGAGGTCAGCCCCAGCATTTT,CAWRNGNGGQPQHF
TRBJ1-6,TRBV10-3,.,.,TGTGCCATCAGCCAACAGGGTACCCTCCACTTT,CAISQQGTLHF
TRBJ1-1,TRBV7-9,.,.,TGTGCCAGCAGCTTAGGTGCAGGGGCGAACACTGAAGCTTTCTTT,CASSLGAGANTEAFF
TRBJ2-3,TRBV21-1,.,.,TGTGCCAGCAGCAAAGGGACTAGCGGGAGAGTCGGGACAGATACGCAGTATTTT,CASSKGTSGRVGTDTQYF